The 24 T cell receptor beta chains reported below all come from one sample, sequenced in a study of tumor-infiltrating lymphocytes in oesophageal squamous cell carcinoma (dated by TCRdb to the mid-2010s). The library came from PCR. The instrument given in TCRdb is Illumina HiSeq 2000. TCRdb handled the public reads itself, with Q25 trimming in fastp and clone calling in MiXCR, and kept productive beta chains. CDR3 protein sequences are deduplicated, and each keeps its most common genes and DNA. The sample table holds 7,500 to 9,500 distinct CDR3 sequences, of which less than 75% were seen once. The top ten hold about a third of the sample. The sequenced sample was esophageal tumor tissue. These receptors were taken from a female donor with esophageal squamous cell carcinoma.

By its share, this clonotype is large. The chain has TRBV7-9 and TRBJ2-5; 7 bases map to TRBD1. Looked up from germline, CDR1 is SEHNR and CDR2 is FQNEAQ (reference sequence). This CDR3 spans 15 amino acids. V lost 5 bases and J lost 7; bases outside the gene matches: 13. DNA of the CDR3: TGTGCCAGCAGCGGCCCGGGACAGCGGACGGGGACCCAGTACTTC. This codes for CASSGPGQRTGTQYF.

The chain is built from TRBV7-3 and TRBJ2-5; 7 bases match TRBD1. V shed 2 bases, J shed 11 bases, and the junction held 32 bases outside the gene matches. This CDR3 has 21 amino acids. CDR1 is SGHTA, CDR2 FQGTGA, per germline. The CDR3 DNA follows: TGTGCCAGCAGCTTATATGTGGGCGGAACAGGGGCCGTCTTATCCTACAATGAGCAGTACTTC. Encoded protein: CASSLYVGGTGAVLSYNEQYF. The complete variable domain, with remaining parts taken from reference TRBV7-3 and TRBJ2-5, reads GAGVSQTPSNKVTEKGKYVELRCDPISGHTALYWYRQSLGQGPEFLIYFQGTGAADDSGLPNDRFFAVRPEGSVSTLKIQRTERGDSAVYLCASSLYVGGTGAVLSYNEQYFGPGTRLLVL.

This chain connects TRBV10-2 to TRBJ2-3; D gene uncertain. Germline V gene lookup returns CDR1 WSHSY and CDR2 SAAADI. V lost 7 bases and J lost 2, with 13 bases in between. The CDR3 is 14 residues long. CDR3 sequence (DNA): TGCGCCAGCAAGATCAGCGTTACCACAGATACGCAGTATTTT. Its protein is CASKISVTTDTQYF.

This clonotype was seen more than once but under ten times. The genes are TRBV7-6 and TRBJ1-1, with no clear D. The CDR3 spans 13 residues. Germline V CDR1 and CDR2: SGHVS, FNYEAQ. Trimming removed 4 bases at V and 3 bases at J, with 9 bases between. In nucleotides, the CDR3 is TGTGCCAGCAGCTCCGTTGGGGACACTGAAGCTTTCTTT. It specifies CASSSVGDTEAFF.

The V gene is TRBV5-4, the J gene TRBJ1-1; 7 bases are shared with TRBD1. The CDR3 length is 16 residues. V shed 0 bases and J 1 base; nucleotides not matched to a gene: 6. Germline CDR1 reads SGHNT; CDR2 reads YYREEE (reference sequence). The CDR3 protein is CASSLAPGQANTEAFF. The CDR3 nucleotides read TGTGCCAGCAGCTTGGCCCCCGGACAGGCGAACACTGAAGCTTTCTTT. Full variable domain (missing parts from reference TRBV5-4 and TRBJ1-1): ETGVTQSPTHLIKTRGQQVTLRCSSQSGHNTVSWYQQALGQGPQFIFQYYREEENGRGNFPPRFSGLQFPNYSSELNVNALELDDSALYLCASSLAPGQANTEAFFGQGTRLTVV.

This rearrangement joins TRBV7-6 to TRBJ2-1; weak D call: TRBD2 (6 bases). Near its end, the DNA agrees better with TRBJ2-4, so the J call may be wrong. The CDR3 covers 14 residues. Germline CDR1 is SGHVS and CDR2 is FNYEAQ. The DNA for the CDR3 is TGTGCCAGCAGCTACGGGACTCACGAGGGCATTCAGTACTTC. Its translation: CASSYGTHEGIQYF.

A remark on this clonotype: Because the CDR3's place on the DNA is in doubt, the DNA is left out and the CDR3 is given as listed by TCRdb. This sequence joins TRBV24-1 and TRBJ2-6; the table's D call of TRBD1 was not tested on the DNA. The CDR3 is 18 amino acids long, termini counted. Germline V gene data show CDR1 as KGHDR and CDR2 as SFDVKD. CDR3 sequence: CATSDLPDREGLRLHLRF.

This clonotype was picked up a small number of times. One end of the junction is discordant with germline, which a read error may explain. The V call is TRBV7-7, the J call TRBJ2-1; D remains unclear. Germline V gene sequence: CDR1 SSHAT, CDR2 FNYEAQ (reference sequence). The CDR3 runs 13 residues. CDR3 protein: CASSFTIGNEQFF. CDR3 DNA sequence: TGTGCTAGCAGCTTTACTATAGGTAATGAGCAGTTCTTC.

This clonotype has more than one count but fewer than ten. The rearrangement joins TRBV27 to TRBJ2-1, with 8 bases that match TRBD2. Germline trimming cut 10 bases from V and 4 bases from J; bases unmatched to any gene: 9. This CDR3 is built from 14 residues. The V gene's germline CDR1 is MNHEY and CDR2 SMNVEV (reference sequence). The chain's CDR3 is CATYRGGDYNEQFF. The CDR3 region has the DNA TGTGCCACATATCGGGGGGGCGATTACAATGAGCAGTTCTTC.

In its sample, this clonotype was seen a few times. V is TRBV7-2 and J is TRBJ2-5; the D is unclear. The CDR3 has 14 residues. V lost 1 base and J lost 5, with 11 bases in between. Germline CDR1 SGHTA, CDR2 FQGNSA. CDR3 sequence reads: CASSLGPVGETQYF. DNA of the CDR3: TGTGCCAGCAGCTTAGGCCCGGTTGGGGAGACCCAGTACTTC.

CDR3 region: CASSLAGVETQYF. As DNA, the CDR3 is TGTGCCAGCAGTTTGGCAGGGGTAGAGACCCAGTACTTC. The chain is built from TRBV6-6 and TRBJ2-3, with a tentative D call TRBD1 (6 bases). The DNA end is more similar to TRBJ2-5, so the J call may be wrong. The CDR3 consists of 13 residues. Germline V gives CDR1 MNHNY, CDR2 SVGAGI (reference sequence).

Concerning this clonotype: The junction does not match germline at one end; this may be a read error. CDR3 protein: CTSSSVGGYYEQYF. Here the CDR3 DNA reads TGTACCAGCAGCTCGGTAGGGGGCTATTACGAGCAGTACTTC. V and J are TRBV5-5 and TRBJ2-4, with 7 bases lining up with TRBD1. Near its end, the DNA agrees better with TRBJ2-7, so the J call may be wrong. The CDR3 contains 14 residues. In germline, CDR1 is SGHKS, CDR2 YYEKEE (reference sequence).

The chain carries TRBV7-2 and TRBJ2-5, with D maybe TRBD1 (6 bases). CDR3 size: 14 residues. The V gene lost 2 bases and the J gene lost 4 bases, with 11 bases spanning the gap. The germline CDR1 and CDR2 sequences are SGHTA and FQGNSA. CDR3 sequence: CASSLQGLGETQYF. CDR3 nucleotides: TGTGCCAGCAGCTTACAGGGGTTGGGAGAGACCCAGTACTTC. Full variable domain (rest looked up from reference TRBV7-2 and TRBJ2-5): GAGVSQSPSNKVTEKGKDVELRCDPISGHTALYWYRQSLGQGLEFLIYFQGNSAPDKSGLPSDRFSAERTGGSVSTLTIQRTQQEDSAVYLCASSLQGLGETQYFGPGTRLLVL.

This chain uses TRBV7-8 with TRBJ2-1; 8 nucleotides line up with TRBD2. There are 13 residues in the CDR3. Germline V gene lookup returns CDR1 SGHVS and CDR2 FQNEAQ. The CDR3 here is CVTKRGRNNEQFF. The DNA of the CDR3 is TGTGTCACAAAGCGGGGGAGGAACAATGAGCAGTTCTTC.

The chain recombines TRBV7-8 with TRBJ2-7, with a possible D match to TRBD1 (6 bases). CDR3 length: 15 amino acids. V was pared by 5 bases and J by 7 bases, with 21 bases between. The germline gives CDR1 SGHVS, CDR2 FQNEAQ. Here the CDR3 reads CASSVGTTQGNEQYF. In nucleotides, the CDR3 is TGTGCCAGCAGCGTCGGGACGACTCAGGGGAATGAGCAGTACTTC. The whole variable domain, remainder taken from reference TRBV7-8 and TRBJ2-7, is GAGVSQSPRYKVAKRGQDVALRCDPISGHVSLFWYQQALGQGPEFLTYFQNEAQLDKSGLPSDRFFAERPEGSVSTLKIQRTQQEDSAVYLCASSVGTTQGNEQYFGPGTRLTVT.

The rearrangement joins TRBV7-3 to TRBJ2-4; D is unresolved. Between the trimmed V and J ends, which lost 4 bases and 13 bases, there was a span of 14 bases. Germline values: CDR1 SGHTA, CDR2 FQGTGA. The CDR3 is made up of 12 amino acids. The chain's CDR3 is CASSSTHNEQYF. The CDR3 DNA sequence: TGTGCCAGCAGCTCAACTCACAATGAGCAGTACTTC.

The chain uses TRBV12-3 or TRBV12-4 and TRBJ2-5; D possibly matches TRBD1 or TRBD2 (5 bases each). V shed 1 base and J shed 1 base, with 7 bases lying between them. This CDR3 comprises 14 residues. CDR3 in amino acids: CASSLGGTQETQYF. CDR3 DNA: TGTGCCAGCAGTTTAGGTGGGACCCAAGAGACCCAGTACTTC.

This clonotype was detected only once. This chain connects TRBV6-1 to TRBJ2-4, with 11 bases aligning to TRBD2. The J call may be wrong; the DNA end is better matched by TRBJ2-1. The CDR3 sequence is 15 residues long. CDR1 MNHNS and CDR2 SASEGT come from the germline V gene. CDR3 in DNA: TGTGCCAGCAGCCTGACTAGCGGGATGGTCAATGAGCAGTTCTTC. Amino acid sequence: CASSLTSGMVNEQFF.

The chain links TRBV6-1 to TRBJ2-5; possibly TRBD1 for D (5 bases). The germline V and J ends were trimmed by 2 bases and 11 bases, with 21 bases remaining between them. The CDR3 has 15 amino acids. CDR1 MNHNS and CDR2 SASEGT come from the germline V gene. The CDR3 region has the DNA TGTGCCAGCAGTGAATTTGTCAGGGCCGGCAATGAGCAGTACTTC. This encodes CASSEFVRAGNEQYF.

About this clonotype itself: One end of the junction varies from germline; a read error may be responsible. V and J are TRBV7-7 and TRBJ2-5; D is uncertain. The end of the DNA fits TRBJ2-1 better, so the J call may be wrong. Germline assignment: CDR1 SSHAT and CDR2 FNYEAQ (reference sequence). The CDR3 is made up of 12 amino acids. The CDR3 bases are TGTGCTAGCACCCCCCTGGGGAATGAGCAGTTCTTC. Translating it yields CASTPLGNEQFF.

The rearrangement joins TRBV7-6 to TRBJ2-1; a possible D gene is TRBD2 (5 bases). The CDR3 covers 15 residues. Germline V gene lookup returns CDR1 SGHVS and CDR2 FNYEAQ. Trimming stripped 2 bases from V and 7 bases from J, with 15 bases between. The CDR3 region has the DNA TGTGCCAGCAGCTTATCGGGATTGTCGGTGAATGAGCAGTTCTTC. It specifies CASSLSGLSVNEQFF.

This chain links TRBV7-2 with TRBJ2-4; maybe TRBD1 (6 bases). Gene TRBJ2-1 matches the end of the DNA better, so the J call may be wrong. Germline CDR1 and CDR2: SGHTA and FQGNSA. The CDR3 loop spans 14 amino acids. CDR3: CASKLLGQGNEQFF. The CDR3 DNA is TGTGCCAGCAAGCTTCTGGGGCAGGGGAATGAGCAGTTCTTC.

About this clonotype: This is likely a read error, given that the CDR3 carries no conserved phenylalanine or tryptophan at its end. It is unclear where the CDR3 begins or ends on the DNA, so no DNA is shown, and the CDR3 is as TCRdb lists it. The chain has TRBV11-3 and TRBJ2-7. The CDR3 has 16 residues if both end residues are counted. Germline lookup yields CDR1 SGHNT and CDR2 YENEEA. The CDR3 spells CASRSRFSPYEQYFGS.

The chain joins TRBV7-4 to TRBJ1-1; D is ambiguous. Trimming pared 2 bases from V and 4 bases from J, leaving 11 bases between. CDR3 length equals 14 residues. CDR1 SGHVT and CDR2 SQSDAQ come from the germline V gene. The CDR3 loop reads CASSLLEATTEAFF. The CDR3, as DNA: TGTGCCAGCAGCTTACTGGAGGCGACCACTGAAGCTTTCTTT. Drawing the rest from reference TRBV7-4 and TRBJ1-1, the complete variable domain is GAGVSQSPRYKVAKRGRDVALRCDSISGHVTLYWYRQTLGQGSEVLTYSQSDAQRDKSGRPSGRFSAERPERSVSTLKIQRTEQGDSAVYLCASSLLEATTEAFFGQGTRLTVV.